Detailed here is one T cell receptor beta chain. Its specificity is unknown. Here immunoSEQ multiplex PCR was the method, and the copy in TCRdb shows in-frame clones only, minus some. The sample consists of about 360,000 clones, about nine tenths of them appearing once. The CDR3 has 17 amino acids. V was cut by 1 base and J by 0 bases, with 15 bases left in between. Looked up from germline, CDR1 is KGHSH and CDR2 is LQKENI. The sample comes from a study of cytomegalovirus exposure and HLA in healthy donors. General observations from the study: The study flagged fewer than 200 TCR beta chains as cytomegalovirus-associated. Through in vitro validation, three CMV-associated chains were shown to be specific for CMV antigens.

The V gene is TRBV18, the J gene TRBJ2-5; D may be TRBD2 (6 bases). Sequenced sample: PBMCs. The receptor was derived from a woman under 30 in good health and CMV-seronegative. The CDR3 DNA is TGTGCCAGCTCACCACGGGCGGGGACCTCCGACCAAGAGACCCAGTACTTC. It is translated as CASSPRAGTSDQETQYF.